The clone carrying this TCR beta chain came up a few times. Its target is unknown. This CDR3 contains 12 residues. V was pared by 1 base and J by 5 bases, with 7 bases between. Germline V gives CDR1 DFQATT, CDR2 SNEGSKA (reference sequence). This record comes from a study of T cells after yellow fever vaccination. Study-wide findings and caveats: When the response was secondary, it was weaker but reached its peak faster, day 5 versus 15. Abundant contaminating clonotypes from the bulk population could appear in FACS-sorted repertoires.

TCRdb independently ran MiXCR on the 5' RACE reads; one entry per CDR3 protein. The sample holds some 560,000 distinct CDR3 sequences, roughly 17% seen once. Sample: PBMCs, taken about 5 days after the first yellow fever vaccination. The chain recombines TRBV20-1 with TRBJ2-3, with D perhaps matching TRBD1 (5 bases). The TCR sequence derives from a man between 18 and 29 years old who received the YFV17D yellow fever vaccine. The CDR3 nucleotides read TGCAGTGCTAGAGGGGGCCAAGATACGCAGTATTTT. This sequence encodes CSARGGQDTQYF.